These 24 T cell receptor beta chains came from one sample sequenced in a study of cytomegalovirus exposure and HLA in healthy donors. Vbeta (60) and Jbeta (13) primers were used in the PCR. Measured with immunoSEQ multiplex PCR; TCRdb has only the in-frame clones, and not every one. Counted here are about 200,000 clones, around nine tenths occurring once; the ten biggest clones make up approximately 0.31%. The sequenced sample consisted of PBMCs. The receptors here all came from a woman in her twenties or thirties in good health and CMV-seronegative.

The chain couples TRBV7-9 to TRBJ1-1, with D unclear. Trimming took 2 bases from V and 3 from J, leaving 7 bases between them. CDR1 and CDR2 (germline): SEHNR, FQNEAQ (reference sequence). This CDR3 is 13 amino acids long. This CDR3 reads CASSLTCDTEAFF. In DNA form, the CDR3 reads TGTGCCAGCAGCTTAACTTGTGACACTGAAGCTTTCTTT. The full variable domain, in which reference TRBV7-9 and TRBJ1-1 provide the parts outside the CDR3, is DTGVSQNPRHKITKRGQNVTFRCDPISEHNRLYWYRQTLGQGPEFLTYFQNEAQLEKSRLLSDRFSAERPKGSFSTLEIQRTEQGDSAMYLCASSLTCDTEAFFGQGTRLTVV.

This chain connects TRBV4-2 to TRBJ2-3; 10 bases agree with TRBD2. The CDR3 totals 17 residues. CDR1 and CDR2 (germline): LGHNA, YNFKEQ. Trimming took 1 base from V and 3 from J; bases not matched to a gene: 7. CDR3 protein: CASSQAASGSGTDTQYF. For the CDR3, the DNA is TGTGCCAGCAGCCAAGCGGCTAGCGGGAGTGGAACAGATACGCAGTATTTT.

The chain couples TRBV11-3 to TRBJ2-1; 11 nucleotides align to TRBD1. This CDR3 is built from 15 residues. Unmatched junction bases numbered 9, after V lost 5 bases and J lost 9 bases. CDR1 is SGHNT and CDR2 is YENEEA in the germline V gene. CDR3 in amino acids: CASSAGQGASSEQFF. The CDR3 coding sequence is TGTGCCAGCAGCGCTGGACAGGGGGCATCTAGTGAGCAGTTCTTC.

This rearrangement joins TRBV12-2 to TRBJ1-1; the table's D call, TRBD1, has no DNA check behind it. TRBV12-2 is termed a pseudogene. The CDR3 runs to 20 residues. The CDR3 nucleotides read TGTGCAAGTCGCCCCCGTTGGGACAGGGGGCTCCGGCGCTGGAACACTGAAGCTTTCTTT. Translated, it gives CASRPRWDRGLRRWNTEAFF.

Only one count was recorded for this clone. This chain links TRBV6-6 with TRBJ2-5; maybe TRBD1 (6 bases). The V gene lost 8 bases and the J gene lost 2 bases, with 12 bases spanning the gap. CDR1 and CDR2 (germline): MNHNY, SVGAGI (reference sequence). The CDR3 sequence is 13 residues long. The DNA of the CDR3 is TGTGCCAGCTCAGGGGCAGTTCAAGAGACCCAGTACTTC. Protein product: CASSGAVQETQYF.

Comments on this clone: The same CDR3 is also encoded by other DNA sequences in this sample. The chain employs TRBV5-1 and TRBJ1-1, with D perhaps matching TRBD1 (6 bases). Deletions cut 1 base from V and 0 bases from J, with 7 bases between. Looked up from germline, CDR1 is SGHRS and CDR2 is YFSETQ. This CDR3 region has 14 residues. The CDR3 DNA is TGCGCCAGCAGCTTGCAGGGGATGAACACTGAAGCTTTCTTT. Its translation is CASSLQGMNTEAFF.

The V gene is TRBV7-2, the J gene TRBJ2-3; weak D call: TRBD2 (6 bases). Germline CDR1 is SGHTA and CDR2 is FQGNSA. This CDR3 has 16 amino acids. Trimming stripped 4 bases from V and 4 bases from J, with 18 bases between. The CDR3 bases are TGTGCCAGCAGCTCCCAGGCTTTCTGGAGGGCAGATACGCAGTATTTT. Its translation: CASSSQAFWRADTQYF.

The chain recombines TRBV19 with TRBJ2-5; TRBD2 is a possible D gene (6 bases). V was trimmed by 6 bases and J by 5 bases, leaving 16 bases between them. The germline V gene encodes CDR1 LNHDA and CDR2 SQIVND (reference sequence). CDR3 length: 14 amino acids. In DNA form, the CDR3 reads TGTGCCAGTAGGGGGGGACCGGTGCAGGAGACCCAGTACTTC. Its protein product is CASRGGPVQETQYF.

V and J are TRBV29-1 and TRBJ2-2; 8 nucleotides align to TRBD1. The CDR3 covers 16 residues. Germline V CDR1 and CDR2: SQVTM, ANQGSEA. Trimming removed 2 bases from V and 5 bases from J; junction bases left unmatched: 10. CDR3 amino acids: CSVESPTGARTGELFF. CDR3 nucleotides: TGCAGCGTTGAATCCCCGACAGGGGCGAGGACCGGGGAGCTGTTTTTT.

V is TRBV19 and J is TRBJ2-4; tentative D call: TRBD2 (5 bases). Trimming pared 5 bases from V and 0 bases from J, leaving 11 bases between. This CDR3 is 15 amino acids long. Germline lookup yields CDR1 LNHDA and CDR2 SQIVND (reference sequence). CDR3 sequence (DNA): TGTGCCAGTAGTCCCCCCGGGGTAGCCAAAAACATTCAGTACTTC. This translates into CASSPPGVAKNIQYF.

The V call is TRBV7-9, the J call TRBJ2-7, with D tentatively TRBD1 (5 bases). Germline V gives CDR1 SEHNR, CDR2 FQNEAQ (reference sequence). The CDR3 sequence is 13 residues long. The V end lost 5 bases, the J end lost 5 bases, and 13 bases lay between the germline ends. The CDR3 sequence is CASSDRQYHEQYF. The CDR3 DNA sequence: TGTGCCAGCAGCGACCGACAGTACCACGAGCAGTACTTC.

The V call is TRBV29-1, the J call TRBJ2-1, with 8 bases matching TRBD2. The CDR3 length is 13 residues. The J segment lost 3 bases and the V segment lost 4 bases, leaving 2 bases of the junction unmatched. Germline V gene data show CDR1 as SQVTM and CDR2 as ANQGSEA. CDR3 sequence: CSVAAGVYNEQFF. CDR3 in DNA: TGCAGCGTTGCAGCGGGAGTCTACAATGAGCAGTTCTTC.

This clone turned up a few times. This chain uses TRBV11-1 with TRBJ2-7, with 12 bases identical to TRBD2. There are 15 residues in the CDR3. Trimming removed 5 bases from V and 3 bases from J; junction bases left unmatched: 5. CDR1 is SGHAT and CDR2 is FQDESV in the germline V gene (reference sequence). CDR3 in amino acids: CASSPALAGGYEQYF. The CDR3 bases are TGTGCCAGCAGCCCCGCACTAGCGGGAGGCTACGAGCAGTACTTC. The variable domain in full, with the rest retrieved from reference TRBV11-1 and TRBJ2-7, is EAEVAQSPRYKITEKSQAVAFWCDPISGHATLYWYRQILGQGPELLVQFQDESVVDDSQLPKDRFSAERLKGVDSTLKIQPAELGDSAMYLCASSPALAGGYEQYFGPGTRLTVT.

This sequence joins TRBV14 and TRBJ1-1; no reliable D call. V shed 0 bases and J shed 0 bases, with 14 bases lying between them. CDR3 length: 17 amino acids. Germline values: CDR1 SGHDN, CDR2 FVKESK. CDR3 sequence reads: CASSQDFPAGMNTEAFF. The CDR3 DNA follows: TGTGCCAGCAGCCAAGATTTTCCCGCGGGTATGAACACTGAAGCTTTCTTT.

CDR3 in DNA: TGTGCCAGCAGCCAATTTGGCGGGAGCAGCACAGATACGCAGTATTTT. This sequence encodes CASSQFGGSSTDTQYF. This chain joins TRBV7-8 and TRBJ2-3; 7 nucleotides line up with TRBD2. Germline V gene data show CDR1 as SGHVS and CDR2 as FQNEAQ. V lost 5 bases to trimming and J lost 0 bases; unmatched junction nucleotides: 8. The CDR3 loop spans 16 amino acids.

CDR3 region: CASSFGLAGTIDTQYF. For the CDR3, the DNA is TGTGCCAGCAGCTTCGGACTAGCGGGAACTATAGATACGCAGTATTTT. The chain couples TRBV11-3 to TRBJ2-3; 12 bases agree with TRBD2. There are 16 residues in the CDR3. Germline CDR1 is SGHNT and CDR2 is YENEEA. V trimming: 3 bases; J trimming: 5 bases; junction bases outside the gene matches: 6.

The chain recombines TRBV5-1 with TRBJ2-3; TRBD2 matches 7 bases. Trimming took 4 bases from V and 0 from J; bases not matched to a gene: 11. The germline V gene encodes CDR1 SGHRS and CDR2 YFSETQ. The CDR3 is 17 amino acids. Here the CDR3 reads CASSPTLLAPSTDTQYF. The CDR3 bases are TGCGCCAGCAGCCCCACTTTACTAGCGCCTAGCACAGATACGCAGTATTTT.

This clone was recorded many times. The V call is TRBV10-2, the J call TRBJ2-5; 9 bases match TRBD2. This CDR3 has 14 amino acids. Germline V gene sequence: CDR1 WSHSY, CDR2 SAAADI. V lost 8 bases, J lost 1 base, and 5 bases stayed unmatched. CDR3: CASAASGVQETQYF. As DNA, the CDR3 is TGCGCCAGCGCAGCTAGCGGGGTCCAAGAGACCCAGTACTTC.

This chain joins TRBV7-2 and TRBJ2-7; D might be TRBD2 (5 bases). V lost 6 bases and J 5 bases, leaving 14 bases between the germline ends. In germline, CDR1 is SGHTA, CDR2 FQGNSA. This CDR3 region has 13 residues. CDR3 DNA sequence: TGTGCCAGCAGTTCGAGGGATGGGAACGAGCAGTACTTC. It encodes CASSSRDGNEQYF.

The V gene is TRBV5-6, the J gene TRBJ1-2; D is unclear. The CDR3 is 12 residues long. The germline gives CDR1 SGHDT, CDR2 YYEEEE. V was pared by 4 bases and J by 7 bases, with 11 bases between. CDR3 sequence reads: CASSLSLAGYTF. The DNA for the CDR3 is TGTGCCAGCAGCCTATCGTTAGCTGGCTACACCTTC.

The J gene is TRBJ2-1, the V gene TRBV19; 8 nucleotides align to TRBD1. Germline V gene sequence: CDR1 LNHDA, CDR2 SQIVND (reference sequence). J was trimmed by 9 bases and V by 1 base; bases with no gene match: 8. This CDR3 is built from 15 residues. CDR3 sequence: CASSIGTGQRVEQFF. DNA of the CDR3: TGTGCCAGTAGTATAGGGACAGGGCAGCGGGTTGAGCAGTTCTTC. The variable domain in full, completed from reference TRBV19 and TRBJ2-1, reads DGGITQSPKYLFRKEGQNVTLSCEQNLNHDAMYWYRQDPGQGLRLIYYSQIVNDFQKGDIAEGYSVSREKKESFPLTVTSAQKNPTAFYLCASSIGTGQRVEQFFGPGTRLTVL.

This clone was counted a single time. V is TRBV5-1 and J is TRBJ2-7; D gene ambiguous. Germline V lookup: CDR1 SGHRS, CDR2 YFSETQ. Trimming removed 4 bases at V and 6 bases at J, with 8 bases between. The CDR3 contains 11 residues. This chain's CDR3 is CASSQHSEQYF. CDR3 coding DNA: TGCGCCAGCAGCCAACATTCCGAGCAGTACTTC. Full variable domain (outside the CDR3, taken from reference TRBV5-1 and TRBJ2-7): KAGVTQTPRYLIKTRGQQVTLSCSPISGHRSVSWYQQTPGQGLQFLFEYFSETQRNKGNFPGRFSGRQFSNSRSEMNVSTLELGDSALYLCASSQHSEQYFGPGTRLTVT.

V and J are TRBV28 and TRBJ2-1; 7 bases align to TRBD2. The junction had 6 bases not matched to a gene; V was cut back by 3 bases and J by 7 bases. The CDR3 loop spans 14 amino acids. Germline V CDR1 and CDR2: MDHEN, SYDVKM. This CDR3 is CASSFSSGTNEQFF. DNA of the CDR3: TGTGCCAGCAGTTTCTCGAGCGGGACGAATGAGCAGTTCTTC.

CDR3 nucleotide sequence: TGTGCCAGCAGGAGACAGGTTTACTCCTACGAGCAGTACTTC. Translation gives CASRRQVYSYEQYF. The rearrangement links TRBV6-1 to TRBJ2-7, with a possible D match to TRBD1 (6 bases). V was shortened by 6 bases and J by 0 bases, with 12 bases between the two germline ends. CDR1 MNHNS and CDR2 SASEGT come from the germline V gene. This CDR3 has 14 residues.